This T cell receptor (beta chain) was identified in a study of circulating CD8 cells and anti-PD-1 response in melanoma. About the research overall: Nivolumab was given intravenously at 3 mg/kg every 2 weeks. About 45% of the 13 patients had prior targeted therapy or immunotherapy; seven did not. Findings and limits, study-wide: Some patients were treatment-naive; others were previously treated. At M1, fewer than 7% of TRB clonotypes appeared in multiple subsets.

TCR libraries were prepared from around 14 ng of total RNA with the QIAseq Immune Repertoire TCR panel. TCRdb recomputed calls from the reads with MiXCR, one row per CDR3 protein. Of about 720 distinct CDR3 sequences in the sample, 9.5% were seen once. Sorting of live CD3+CD8+TCRalphabeta+ cells by PD-1 and/or TIGIT gave four subsets. The sample holds a few counts of this clonotype. Its specificity is not known. Sample: CD8+ T cells from PBMCs, taken at baseline or after one month of anti-PD-1 therapy (not recorded which). The TCR comes from a human donor with melanoma.

The DNA for the CDR3 is TGTGCCAGCAGTATTCGGGCGAACACTGAAGCTTTCTTT. Protein: CASSIRANTEAFF. The gene calls are TRBV28 and TRBJ1-1; D is uncertain. Germline CDR1 and CDR2: MDHEN and SYDVKM. V dropped 5 bases and J dropped 1 base, with 8 bases sitting between them. The CDR3 sequence is 13 residues long.